This T cell receptor (beta chain) was obtained from a study of blood T cells in healthy people across ages. Healthy Russian Caucasian donors spanned ages about 6 to 95 years. At least 6 million PBMCs were isolated per sample. No fewer than 5 micrograms of total RNA were isolated from every sample. The germline V and J ends were trimmed by 4 bases and 3 bases, with 14 bases remaining between them. Germline V gives CDR1 SGHRS, CDR2 YFSETQ. The CDR3 sequence is 14 residues long. Combining a sample-barcoded 5' primer with a J-beta primer mix, a second PCR ran for roughly 7 to 12 cycles. TCRdb re-called the 5' RACE reads with MiXCR, one entry per CDR3 protein. This table has roughly 1.4 million distinct CDR3 sequences, 59% appearing once.

This receptor was obtained from a young man in good health. The sequenced material came from blood. The chain employs TRBV5-1 and TRBJ2-7; weak D call: TRBD1 (5 bases). Written as DNA, the CDR3 is TGCGCCAGCAGCCTAGAGGACGGACACTACGAGCAGTACTTC. It is translated as CASSLEDGHYEQYF. The full variable domain, completed using reference TRBV5-1 and TRBJ2-7, is KAGVTQTPRYLIKTRGQQVTLSCSPISGHRSVSWYQQTPGQGLQFLFEYFSETQRNKGNFPGRFSGRQFSNSRSEMNVSTLELGDSALYLCASSLEDGHYEQYFGPGTRLTVT.